The source of this T cell receptor (beta chain) is a study of T cell clones after liver transplantation. Profiling relied on immunoSEQ multiplex PCR, and the TCRdb table lists in-frame clones only, not all of them. In the table there are roughly 16,000 clones, 75% to 85% of which are singletons. Germline V gives CDR1 SGHTA, CDR2 FQGTGA. This CDR3 is built from 16 residues. The V end lost 6 bases, the J end lost 3 bases, and 21 bases lay between the germline ends. This sample comprised CD8+ T cells from blood, obtained roughly 48 months after liver transplant. The chain recombines TRBV7-3 with TRBJ2-7, with a weak D call TRBD1 (6 bases). The TCR sequence derives from a human patient who received a liver transplant. Part of the T cell pool may stem from the graft donor. The CDR3 is CASRHETGARVYEQYF. The CDR3 coding sequence is TGTGCCAGCAGACACGAGACAGGAGCAAGAGTCTACGAGCAGTACTTC.